Shown below are 9 T cell receptor beta chains from a single sample sequenced in a study of shared clonotypes between healthy human individuals. Terminally differentiated effector memory CD45RA+ cells were excluded from the naive CD8 cells, which were CD45RO-negative and positively selected for CCR7. Only in-frame clones appear in the TCRdb table, and some are missing; sequencing was by immunoSEQ multiplex PCR. This sample carries about 2.1 million clones, roughly 91% of them seen once, and the ten largest clones take around 1.7%. The specimen was naive CD8+ T cells from PBMCs. These receptors originate from a man aged 18 to 30 in good health. Some clones in this sample may be carry-over from other donors' samples.

CDR3 amino acids: CASSIYEYAGTSRPPHLGELFF. DNA of the CDR3: TGTGCCAGCAGTATCTATGAATACGCCGGGACTAGCAGACCACCCCACCTCGGGGAGCTGTTTTTT. V gene TRBV27 combines with J gene TRBJ2-2; 9 nucleotides align to TRBD2. The germline V gene encodes CDR1 MNHEY and CDR2 SMNVEV (reference sequence). V dropped 5 bases and J dropped 7; count of bases not matched to a gene: 29. The CDR3 loop spans 22 amino acids.

V usage is TRBV14 and J usage is TRBJ1-4; D is unclear. CDR1 is SGHDN and CDR2 is FVKESK in the germline V gene. V lost 2 bases and J lost 10, with 8 bases in between. This CDR3 is 12 amino acids long. CDR3 amino acids: CASSQLGGKLFF. For the CDR3, the DNA is TGTGCCAGCAGCCAATTAGGAGGAAAACTGTTTTTT.

The gene calls are TRBV7-6 and TRBJ2-3; 14 bases are a match to TRBD2. Losses at the gene ends were 5 bases for V and 4 bases for J; bases not matched to a gene: 5. The germline CDR1 and CDR2 sequences are SGHVS and FNYEAQ. CDR3 size: 16 residues. DNA of the CDR3: TGTGCCAGCAGCCCCTGGACTAGCGGGAGGCCAGATACGCAGTATTTT. It yields the protein CASSPWTSGRPDTQYF. Combining the CDR3 with reference TRBV7-6 and TRBJ2-3 gives the whole variable domain GAGVSQSPRYKVTKRGQDVALRCDPISGHVSLYWYRQALGQGPEFLTYFNYEAQQDKSGLPNDRFSAERPEGSISTLTIQRTEQRDSAMYRCASSPWTSGRPDTQYFGPGTRLTVL.

This sequence joins TRBV6-5 and TRBJ2-1, with 8 bases that match TRBD1. Germline CDR1 reads MNHEY; CDR2 reads SVGAGI. This CDR3 spans 16 amino acids. Losses at the gene ends were 4 bases for V and 7 bases for J; bases not matched to a gene: 12. The CDR3 DNA reads TGTGCCAGCAGTTCGTCGACAGGGGTTTTTATAAATGAGCAGTTCTTC. Its translation: CASSSSTGVFINEQFF.

V usage is TRBV29-1 and J usage is TRBJ2-1, with 8 bases that match TRBD1. The CDR3 contains 16 residues. V was pared by 7 bases and J by 1 base, with 12 bases of the junction left unmatched. The germline V gene has CDR1 SQVTM and CDR2 ANQGSEA. Here the CDR3 reads CSGDFLQGVSYNEQFF. CDR3 sequence (DNA): TGCAGCGGTGATTTCCTACAGGGGGTGTCCTACAATGAGCAGTTCTTC.

The chain links TRBV15 to TRBJ1-4; maybe TRBD1 (6 bases). V was trimmed by 5 bases and J by 4 bases, leaving 23 bases between them. This CDR3 region has 18 residues. Per the germline V gene, CDR1 is LNHNV and CDR2 is YYDKDF (reference sequence). CDR3 coding DNA: TGTGCCACCAGCGCCCGACCAAATCAGGGGCTAGGTAATGAAAAACTGTTTTTT. Residues: CATSARPNQGLGNEKLFF.

V and J are TRBV29-1 and TRBJ2-1, with D perhaps TRBD1 or TRBD2 (5 bases each). This CDR3 is built from 17 residues. V lost 1 base to trimming and J lost 8 bases, with 24 bases between them. Germline V CDR1 and CDR2: SQVTM, ANQGSEA. CDR3 nucleotides: TGCAGCGTTGAAGGGGTCCCCAGGGAGTTCTTTCAGTATGAGCAGTTCTTC. The encoded protein is CSVEGVPREFFQYEQFF.

On this clone: Compared with germline, one end of the junction differs, possibly owing to a read error. The V gene is TRBV7-9, the J gene TRBJ1-4; D gene ambiguous. CDR1 is SEHNR and CDR2 is FQNEAQ in the germline V gene (reference sequence). This CDR3 comprises 16 residues. CDR3 in amino acids: CASSSRQEGANEKLFF. In DNA form, the CDR3 reads TGTGCCAGCAGCAGCAGACAAGAGGGAGCTAACGAAAAACTGTTTTTT.

The genes are TRBV19 and TRBJ2-3, with a tentative D call TRBD1 (6 bases). Trimming removed 7 bases at V and 6 bases at J, with 17 bases between. Germline CDR1 LNHDA, CDR2 SQIVND (reference sequence). The CDR3 runs to 14 residues. CDR3 sequence (DNA): TGTGCCAGTACCGGCAGGGGCCCCCAGGATACGCAGTATTTT. Its protein product is CASTGRGPQDTQYF.